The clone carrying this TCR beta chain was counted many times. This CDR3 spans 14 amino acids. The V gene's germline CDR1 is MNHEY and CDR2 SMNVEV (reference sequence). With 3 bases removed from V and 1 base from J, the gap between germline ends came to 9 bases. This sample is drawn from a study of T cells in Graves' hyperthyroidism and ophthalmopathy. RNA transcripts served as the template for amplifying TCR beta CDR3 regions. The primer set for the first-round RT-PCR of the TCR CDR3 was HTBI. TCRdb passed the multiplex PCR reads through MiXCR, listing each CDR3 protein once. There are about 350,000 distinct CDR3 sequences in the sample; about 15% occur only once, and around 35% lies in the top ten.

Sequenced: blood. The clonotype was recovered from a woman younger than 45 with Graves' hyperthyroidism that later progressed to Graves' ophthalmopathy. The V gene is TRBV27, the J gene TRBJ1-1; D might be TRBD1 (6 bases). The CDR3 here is CASSLDRTNTEAFF. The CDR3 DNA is TGTGCCAGCAGTTTGGACAGAACGAACACTGAAGCTTTCTTT.